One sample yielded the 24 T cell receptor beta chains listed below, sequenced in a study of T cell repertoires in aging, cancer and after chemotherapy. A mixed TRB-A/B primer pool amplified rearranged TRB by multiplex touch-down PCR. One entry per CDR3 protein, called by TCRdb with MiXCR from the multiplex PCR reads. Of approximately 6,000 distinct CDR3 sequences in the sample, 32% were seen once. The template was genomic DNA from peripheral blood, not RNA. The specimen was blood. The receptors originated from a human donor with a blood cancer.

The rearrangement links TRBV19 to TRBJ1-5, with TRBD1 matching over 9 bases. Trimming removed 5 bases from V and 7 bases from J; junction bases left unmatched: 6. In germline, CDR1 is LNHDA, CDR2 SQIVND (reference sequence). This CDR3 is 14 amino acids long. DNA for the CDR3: TGTGCCAGTAGTCCCGGACAGGGGAGGCAGCCCCAGCATTTT. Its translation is CASSPGQGRQPQHF.

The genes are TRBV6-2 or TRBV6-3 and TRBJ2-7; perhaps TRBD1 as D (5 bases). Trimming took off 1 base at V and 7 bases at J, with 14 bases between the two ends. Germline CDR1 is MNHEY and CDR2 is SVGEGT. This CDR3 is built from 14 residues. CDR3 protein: CASSYFGRAREQYF. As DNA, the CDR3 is TGTGCCAGCAGTTACTTTGGCAGGGCAAGGGAGCAGTACTTC.

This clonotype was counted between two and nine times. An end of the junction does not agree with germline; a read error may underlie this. DNA for the CDR3: TGCGCCAGCAGCTTTCCTAGCGGGATGGTAGAGACCCAGTACTTC. It specifies CASSFPSGMVETQYF. The chain carries TRBV5-4 and TRBJ2-5; 9 positions agree with TRBD2. CDR1 is SGHNT, CDR2 YYREEE, per germline (reference sequence). This CDR3 comprises 15 residues.

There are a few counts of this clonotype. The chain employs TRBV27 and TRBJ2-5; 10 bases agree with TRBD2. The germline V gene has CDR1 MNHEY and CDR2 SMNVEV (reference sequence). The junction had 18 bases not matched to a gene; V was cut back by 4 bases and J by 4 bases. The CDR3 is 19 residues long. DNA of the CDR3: TGTGCCAGCAGTTCCATCTTCTGGGCTAGCGGGGGATTTACAGAGACCCAGTACTTC. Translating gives CASSSIFWASGGFTETQYF.

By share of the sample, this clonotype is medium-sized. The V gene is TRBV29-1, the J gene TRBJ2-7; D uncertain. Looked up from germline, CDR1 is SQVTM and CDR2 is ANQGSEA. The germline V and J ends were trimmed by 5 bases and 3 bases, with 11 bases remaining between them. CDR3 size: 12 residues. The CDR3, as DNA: TGCAGCGTTTTGACAAGCAACTACGAGCAGTACTTC. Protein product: CSVLTSNYEQYF.

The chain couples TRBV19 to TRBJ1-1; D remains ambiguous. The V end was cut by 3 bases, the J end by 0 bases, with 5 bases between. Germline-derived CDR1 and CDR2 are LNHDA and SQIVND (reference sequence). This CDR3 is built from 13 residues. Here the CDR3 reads CASSMSVNTEAFF. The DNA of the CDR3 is TGTGCCAGTAGTATGTCGGTGAACACTGAAGCTTTCTTT.

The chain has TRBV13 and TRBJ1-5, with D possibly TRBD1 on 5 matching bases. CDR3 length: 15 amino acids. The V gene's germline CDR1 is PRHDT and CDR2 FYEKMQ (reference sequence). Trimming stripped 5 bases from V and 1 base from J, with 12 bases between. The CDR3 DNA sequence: TGTGCCAGCAGCCTTGGGTGGGGGAGCAATCAGCCCCAGCATTTT. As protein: CASSLGWGSNQPQHF.

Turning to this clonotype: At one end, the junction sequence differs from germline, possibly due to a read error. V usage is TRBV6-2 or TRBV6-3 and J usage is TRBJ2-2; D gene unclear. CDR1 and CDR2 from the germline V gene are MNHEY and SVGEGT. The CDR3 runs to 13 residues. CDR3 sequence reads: CATSAQAAGELFF. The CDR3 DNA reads TGTGCCACCAGTGCCCAGGCGGCCGGGGAGCTGTTTTTT.

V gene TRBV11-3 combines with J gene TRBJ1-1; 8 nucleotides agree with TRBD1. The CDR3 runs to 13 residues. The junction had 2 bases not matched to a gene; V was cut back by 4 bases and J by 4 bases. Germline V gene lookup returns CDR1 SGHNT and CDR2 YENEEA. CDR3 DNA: TGTGCCAGCAGCTACGGACAGGGCACTGAAGCTTTCTTT. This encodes CASSYGQGTEAFF.

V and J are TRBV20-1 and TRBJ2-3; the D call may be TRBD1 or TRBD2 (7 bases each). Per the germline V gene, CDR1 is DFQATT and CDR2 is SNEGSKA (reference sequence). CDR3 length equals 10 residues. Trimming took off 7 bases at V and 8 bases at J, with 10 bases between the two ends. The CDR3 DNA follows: TGCAGTGTCAGGGGGGGTACGCAGTATTTT. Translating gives CSVRGGTQYF.

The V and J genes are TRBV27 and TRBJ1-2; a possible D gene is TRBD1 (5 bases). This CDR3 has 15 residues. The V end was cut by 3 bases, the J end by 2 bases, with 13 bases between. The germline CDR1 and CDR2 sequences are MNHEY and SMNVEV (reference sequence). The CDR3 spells CASSFVGASNYGYTF. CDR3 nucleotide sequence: TGTGCCAGCAGTTTTGTAGGGGCCTCCAACTATGGCTACACCTTC.

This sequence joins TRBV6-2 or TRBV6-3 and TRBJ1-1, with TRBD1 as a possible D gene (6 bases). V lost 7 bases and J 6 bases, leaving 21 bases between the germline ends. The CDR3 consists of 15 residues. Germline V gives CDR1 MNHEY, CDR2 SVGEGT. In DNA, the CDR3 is TGTGCCAGCATCCAGAGGGTCGGGGGCGTCCCTGAAGCTTTCTTT. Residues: CASIQRVGGVPEAFF.

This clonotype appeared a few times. CDR3: CAWSVRPGATHEQYF. CDR3 coding DNA: TGTGCCTGGAGTGTACGACCGGGGGCTACCCACGAGCAGTACTTC. The chain recombines TRBV30 with TRBJ2-7, with D perhaps TRBD1 or TRBD2 (6 bases each). Germline-derived CDR1 and CDR2 are GTSNPN and SVGIG (reference sequence). The CDR3 totals 15 residues. Trimming cost V 0 bases and J 5 bases, with 17 bases left between them.

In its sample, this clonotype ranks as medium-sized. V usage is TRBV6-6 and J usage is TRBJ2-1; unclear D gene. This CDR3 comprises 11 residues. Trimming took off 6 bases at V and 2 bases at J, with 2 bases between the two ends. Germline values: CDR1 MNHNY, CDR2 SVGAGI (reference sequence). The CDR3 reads CASSPYNEQFF. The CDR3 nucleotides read TGTGCCAGCAGCCCCTACAATGAGCAGTTCTTC.

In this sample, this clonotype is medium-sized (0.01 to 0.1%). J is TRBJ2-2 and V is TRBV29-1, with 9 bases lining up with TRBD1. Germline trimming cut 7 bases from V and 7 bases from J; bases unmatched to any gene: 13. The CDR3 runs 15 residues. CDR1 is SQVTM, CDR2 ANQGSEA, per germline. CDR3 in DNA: TGCAGCGCTCAAAAGGGGACAGGGAGTAGCGGGGAGCTGTTTTTT. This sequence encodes CSAQKGTGSSGELFF.

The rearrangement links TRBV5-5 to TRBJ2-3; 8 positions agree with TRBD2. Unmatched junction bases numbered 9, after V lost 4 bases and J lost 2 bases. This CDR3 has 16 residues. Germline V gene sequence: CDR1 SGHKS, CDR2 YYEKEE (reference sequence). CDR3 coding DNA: TGTGCCAGCAGCCCTCGACGGGGGGGGAACACAGATACGCAGTATTTT. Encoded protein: CASSPRRGGNTDTQYF.

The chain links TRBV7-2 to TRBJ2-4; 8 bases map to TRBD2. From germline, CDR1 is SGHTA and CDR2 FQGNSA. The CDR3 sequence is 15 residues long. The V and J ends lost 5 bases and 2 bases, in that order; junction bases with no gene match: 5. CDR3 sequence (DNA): TGTGCCAGCAGCGCAAGCGGGAGCTCCAAAAACATTCAGTACTTC. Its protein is CASSASGSSKNIQYF.

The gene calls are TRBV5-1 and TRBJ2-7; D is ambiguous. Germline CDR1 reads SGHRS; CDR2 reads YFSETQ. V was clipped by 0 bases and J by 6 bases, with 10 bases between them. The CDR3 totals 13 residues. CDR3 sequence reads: CASSLGRPAEQYF. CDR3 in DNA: TGCGCCAGCAGCTTGGGTCGGCCGGCCGAGCAGTACTTC.

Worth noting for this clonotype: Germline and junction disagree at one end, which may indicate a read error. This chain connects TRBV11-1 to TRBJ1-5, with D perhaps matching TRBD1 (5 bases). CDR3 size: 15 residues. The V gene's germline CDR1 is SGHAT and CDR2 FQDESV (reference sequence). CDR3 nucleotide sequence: TGCGCCAGCAGCCAAGATTTTGGGGCCCAGCAGCCCCAGCATTTT. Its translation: CASSQDFGAQQPQHF.

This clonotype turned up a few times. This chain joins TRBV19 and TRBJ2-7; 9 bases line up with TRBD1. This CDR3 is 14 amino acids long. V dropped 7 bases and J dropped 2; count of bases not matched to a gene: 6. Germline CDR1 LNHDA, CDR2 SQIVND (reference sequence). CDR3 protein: CASTTTGGPYEQYF. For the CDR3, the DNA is TGTGCCAGTACCACAACAGGGGGCCCCTACGAGCAGTACTTC.

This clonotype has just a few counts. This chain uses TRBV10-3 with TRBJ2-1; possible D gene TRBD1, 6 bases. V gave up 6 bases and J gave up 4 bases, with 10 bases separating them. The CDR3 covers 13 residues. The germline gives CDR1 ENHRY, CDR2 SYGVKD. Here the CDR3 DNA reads TGTGCCATCAGCCGGGACAATTACAATGAGCAGTTCTTC. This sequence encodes CAISRDNYNEQFF.

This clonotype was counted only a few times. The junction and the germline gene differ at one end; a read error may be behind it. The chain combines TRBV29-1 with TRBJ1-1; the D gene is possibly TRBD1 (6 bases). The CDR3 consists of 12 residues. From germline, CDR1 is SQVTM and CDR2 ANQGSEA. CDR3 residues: CSGGQQNAEAFF. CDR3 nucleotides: TGCAGCGGGGGACAACAGAACGCTGAAGCTTTCTTT.

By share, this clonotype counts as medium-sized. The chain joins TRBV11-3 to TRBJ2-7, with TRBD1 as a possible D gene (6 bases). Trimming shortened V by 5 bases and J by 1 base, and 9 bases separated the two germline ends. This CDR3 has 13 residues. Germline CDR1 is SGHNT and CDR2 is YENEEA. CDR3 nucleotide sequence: TGTGCCAGCAGCCCAGGACAGTCCTACGAGCAGTACTTC. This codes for CASSPGQSYEQYF.

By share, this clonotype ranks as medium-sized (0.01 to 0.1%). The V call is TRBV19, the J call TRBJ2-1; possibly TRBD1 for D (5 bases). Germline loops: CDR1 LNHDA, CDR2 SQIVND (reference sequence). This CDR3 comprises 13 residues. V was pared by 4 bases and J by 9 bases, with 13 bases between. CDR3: CASSNWGRAEQFF. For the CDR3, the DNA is TGTGCCAGTAGTAACTGGGGCAGGGCTGAGCAGTTCTTC.